The 4 T cell receptor beta chains listed next were all sequenced from one sample in a study of blood T cell repertoires in COVID-19. Only in-frame clones appear in the TCRdb table, and some are missing; sequencing was by immunoSEQ multiplex PCR. This sample has 150,000 to 250,000 clones, with roughly three quarters found just once. Sequencing input: peripheral blood. These receptors all come from a woman aged 40 to 49 with COVID-19, enrolled during active disease.

The rearrangement joins TRBV7-3 to TRBJ2-5, with a possible D match to TRBD2 (6 bases). The length of the CDR3 is 16 residues. Germline values: CDR1 SGHTA, CDR2 FQGTGA. V was trimmed by 5 bases and J by 3 bases, leaving 19 bases between them. The CDR3 is CASSRGRWDVEETQYF. For the CDR3, the DNA is TGTGCCAGCAGCCGGGGGAGATGGGACGTAGAAGAGACCCAGTACTTC.

V is TRBV2 and J is TRBJ1-1, with D hard to call. The V end was cut by 7 bases, the J end by 1 base, with 10 bases between. CDR3 size: 13 residues. Germline V gives CDR1 SNHLY, CDR2 FYNNEI. The CDR3 coding sequence is TGTGCCAGCATGCGGGTGAGGAACACTGAAGCTTTCTTT. It is translated as CASMRVRNTEAFF.

The chain combines TRBV16 with TRBJ2-7; perhaps TRBD1 as D (6 bases). Per the germline V gene, CDR1 is KGHSY and CDR2 is FQNENV. The CDR3 has 16 amino acids. Trimming removed 4 bases from V and 3 bases from J, with 19 bases in between. The CDR3 region is CASSPSEFRGFYEQYF. The CDR3 DNA reads TGTGCCAGCAGCCCCTCGGAATTCAGGGGTTTCTACGAGCAGTACTTC.

The chain uses TRBV19 and TRBJ1-1, with a possible D match to TRBD1 (5 bases). The germline V and J ends were trimmed by 5 bases and 1 base, with 17 bases remaining between them. The CDR3 totals 16 residues. The V gene's germline CDR1 is LNHDA and CDR2 SQIVND (reference sequence). The CDR3 DNA sequence: TGTGCCAGTAGTGTGGGGCCAGGGCGGGGGAACACTGAAGCTTTCTTT. Its translation: CASSVGPGRGNTEAFF.